This paragraph covers one T cell receptor (beta chain) sequence. Its antigen is not known. This sample was included in a study of shared clonotypes between healthy human individuals. Study-level information: Used for every donor were three CD4 naive, three CD4 memory, two CD8 naive and one CD8 memory plate.

In the CD4+ fraction, cells were divided into CD45RA+ naive and CD45RA-negative memory subsets. CDR1 is SGHDT and CDR2 is YYEEEE in the germline V gene. This CDR3 has 13 amino acids. Deletions cut 3 bases from V and 3 bases from J, with 10 bases between. Study results and limitations: Having only a few donors restricted how much genetic and exposure-history diversity was captured. Naive CD4 clonotypes were shared across several donors at roughly 5.3%.

Only in-frame clones appear in the TCRdb table, and some are missing; sequencing was by immunoSEQ multiplex PCR. The repertoire holds 1.4 million or so clones, with approximately 98.5% as singletons. The clonotype comes from a man aged 25-40 years in good health. V gene TRBV5-6 combines with J gene TRBJ2-7; D is uncertain. Sequencing was done on a sample of naive CD4+ T cells sorted from blood. The subset denotes: CD45RA+ positively selected. The CDR3 DNA follows: TGTGCCAGCAGCTCTGGGCCGGTCTACGAGCAGTACTTC. This translates into CASSSGPVYEQYF.